A single sample gave rise to the 17 T cell receptor beta chains below, sequenced in a study of blood T cell repertoires in COVID-19. Generated by immunoSEQ multiplex PCR, the TCRdb table keeps only in-frame clones and is missing some. The sample records around 120,000 clones, 55% to 75% being singletons. The sample was peripheral blood. These receptors were collected from a human donor with acute or convalescent COVID-19. The donor label of this sample is uncertain.

The chain links TRBV27 to TRBJ2-7; TRBD2 matches 10 bases. The CDR3 covers 16 residues. J was trimmed by 2 bases and V by 7 bases; bases with no gene match: 11. Germline CDR1 MNHEY, CDR2 SMNVEV (reference sequence). CDR3 sequence reads: CASNLKTSGAPYEQYV. CDR3 sequence (DNA): TGTGCCAGCAACCTAAAAACTAGCGGGGCCCCCTACGAGCAGTACGTC.

The genes are TRBV28 and TRBJ2-5; a weak D match, TRBD1 (5 bases). V dropped 6 bases and J dropped 4 bases, with 12 bases sitting between them. This CDR3 region has 13 residues. Germline CDR1 MDHEN, CDR2 SYDVKM. CDR3 protein: CASRPQGLETQYF. The CDR3 DNA sequence: TGTGCCAGCAGACCCCAGGGTTTAGAGACCCAGTACTTC.

This rearrangement joins TRBV5-1 to TRBJ1-1; 8 nucleotides line up with TRBD1. Germline trimming cut 0 bases from V and 5 bases from J; bases unmatched to any gene: 9. Germline V gene data show CDR1 as SGHRS and CDR2 as YFSETQ. This CDR3 contains 16 residues. DNA for the CDR3: TGCGCCAGCAGCTTGGTGGGCAGGGGGCGCCGTACTGAAGCTTTCTTT. This translates into CASSLVGRGRRTEAFF.

The chain is built from TRBV15 and TRBJ1-3; D is ambiguous. From germline, CDR1 is LNHNV and CDR2 YYDKDF (reference sequence). V dropped 0 bases and J dropped 5 bases, with 17 bases sitting between them. This CDR3 spans 17 amino acids. The CDR3 loop reads CATSRDVLVSLRNTIYF. CDR3 in DNA: TGTGCCACCAGCAGAGATGTACTGGTCTCCCTGCGAAACACCATATATTTT.

The chain links TRBV18 to TRBJ2-2; 9 positions agree with TRBD1. J was trimmed by 4 bases and V by 3 bases; bases with no gene match: 6. Germline lookup yields CDR1 KGHSH and CDR2 LQKENI. The length of the CDR3 is 16 residues. The chain's CDR3 is CASSPTRTGATGELFF. The CDR3 nucleotides are TGTGCCAGCTCACCCACCCGGACAGGGGCCACCGGGGAGCTGTTTTTT.

The chain employs TRBV5-1 and TRBJ2-7, with 10 bases matching TRBD1. The CDR3 extends over 14 amino acids. Germline CDR1 is SGHRS and CDR2 is YFSETQ. After removal of 4 bases from V and 8 bases from J, the junction contained 9 bases not matched to a gene. The CDR3 protein is CASSPGGTGEKQYF. The CDR3 region has the DNA TGCGCCAGCAGCCCGGGAGGGACAGGGGAGAAGCAGTACTTC. The full variable domain, rest sourced from reference TRBV5-1 and TRBJ2-7, is KAGVTQTPRYLIKTRGQQVTLSCSPISGHRSVSWYQQTPGQGLQFLFEYFSETQRNKGNFPGRFSGRQFSNSRSEMNVSTLELGDSALYLCASSPGGTGEKQYFGPGTRLTVT.

This clone was observed once. This sequence joins TRBV24-1 and TRBJ1-5; D call uncertain. This CDR3 has 14 amino acids. Trimming stripped 4 bases from V and 0 bases from J, with 6 bases between. Germline V lookup: CDR1 KGHDR, CDR2 SFDVKD. CDR3 DNA: TGTGCCACCAGTGAGACGGGTAGCAATCAGCCCCAGCATTTT. Translating gives CATSETGSNQPQHF.

This clone was seen only a few times. The chain joins TRBV6-5 to TRBJ2-5; 7 bases agree with TRBD2. This CDR3 has 13 residues. Per the germline V gene, CDR1 is MNHEY and CDR2 is SVGAGI. The ends lost 6 bases at V and 4 bases at J; junction bases unmatched: 5. The CDR3 spells CASRRGMGETQYF. DNA of the CDR3: TGTGCCAGCAGGCGGGGGATGGGAGAGACCCAGTACTTC.

V is TRBV7-8 and J is TRBJ2-7; perhaps TRBD1 as D (5 bases). CDR3 size: 13 residues. Trimming took off 4 bases at V and 2 bases at J, with 9 bases between the two ends. Germline-derived CDR1 and CDR2 are SGHVS and FQNEAQ. CDR3 sequence: CASSSQGPYEQYF. DNA of the CDR3: TGTGCCAGCAGCTCCCAGGGCCCCTACGAGCAGTACTTC.

This clone appeared a single time. This chain uses TRBV27 with TRBJ2-7; 8 nucleotides line up with TRBD1. The CDR3 length is 14 residues. The trim removed 3 bases at V and 7 bases at J, leaving 8 bases unmatched. Germline CDR1 reads MNHEY; CDR2 reads SMNVEV (reference sequence). CDR3 sequence reads: CASSFGQGGWEQYF. The CDR3 region has the DNA TGTGCCAGCAGTTTTGGACAGGGTGGGTGGGAGCAGTACTTC.

CDR3 amino acids: CASSGEGNTEAFF. The DNA of the CDR3 is TGTGCCAGCAGTGGGGAGGGAAACACTGAAGCTTTCTTT. The rearrangement uses TRBV2 and TRBJ1-1; D unclear. This CDR3 has 13 amino acids. The V end was cut by 4 bases, the J end by 2 bases, with 8 bases between. Germline V CDR1 and CDR2: SNHLY, FYNNEI.

The CDR3 loop reads CSVDRGLGGYTF. The CDR3 region has the DNA TGCAGCGTCGACAGGGGGCTGGGGGGCTACACCTTC. The J gene is TRBJ1-2, the V gene TRBV29-1; 10 bases line up with TRBD1. The CDR3 consists of 12 residues. From germline, CDR1 is SQVTM and CDR2 ANQGSEA. Trimming took 6 bases from V and 8 from J; bases not matched to a gene: 6.

The chain links TRBV4-1 to TRBJ2-5; tentative D call: TRBD2 (7 bases). Trimming took 0 bases from V and 7 from J, leaving 12 bases between them. The germline V gene has CDR1 MGHRA and CDR2 YSYEKL. This CDR3 contains 14 residues. The CDR3 nucleotides are TGCGCCAGCAGCCAAGAGGGAGGGGGGGGGACCCAGTACTTC. Encoded protein: CASSQEGGGGTQYF.

The chain employs TRBV6-5 and TRBJ1-2, with unresolved D. V gave up 6 bases and J gave up 0 bases, with 11 bases separating them. Germline V gene lookup returns CDR1 MNHEY and CDR2 SVGAGI. The CDR3 totals 14 residues. The CDR3 DNA reads as TGTGCCAGCAGACCTGGAGCTTCTAACTATGGCTACACCTTC. It specifies CASRPGASNYGYTF.

By sample fraction, this clone is medium-sized. The V and J genes are TRBV3-1 (or the pseudogene TRBV3-2) and TRBJ1-1; TRBD1 might be the D (6 bases). The CDR3 spans 13 residues. Deletions cut 4 bases from V and 9 bases from J, with 15 bases between. CDR1 is LGHDT and CDR2 is YNNKEL in the germline V gene (reference sequence). CDR3 sequence (DNA): TGTGCCAGCAGCCCAATGACAGGACTGAAAGCTTTCTTT. Residues: CASSPMTGLKAFF.

Ten or more counts support this clone. This chain links TRBV7-9 with TRBJ2-7, with 8 bases that match TRBD1. Per the germline V gene, CDR1 is SEHNR and CDR2 is FQNEAQ (reference sequence). The ends lost 9 bases at V and 1 base at J; junction bases unmatched: 5. The CDR3 has 13 amino acids. The CDR3 sequence: CASSGGRSYEQYV. In DNA, the CDR3 is TGTGCCAGTTCAGGGGGCCGGTCCTACGAGCAGTACGTC.

The chain links TRBV6-1 to TRBJ1-5; the match to TRBD1 covers 8 bases. Germline V gene lookup returns CDR1 MNHNS and CDR2 SASEGT. The CDR3 spans 14 residues. With 3 bases clipped from V and 7 bases from J, the junction kept 5 bases outside the gene matches. CDR3 sequence: CASSDQGAGQPQHF. In DNA form, the CDR3 reads TGTGCCAGCAGTGATCAGGGGGCAGGCCAGCCCCAGCATTTT.